This entry describes one T cell receptor beta chain. The data derive from a study of control samples from healthy donors and cancer patients. Germline V gene sequence: CDR1 SNHLY, CDR2 FYNNEI. The CDR3 contains 14 residues. The V and J ends lost 2 bases and 3 bases respectively, with 10 bases between them. Method: immunoSEQ multiplex PCR; TCRdb's copy keeps in-frame clones and lacks some. The data hold approximately 20,000 clones, with roughly 84% observed a single time. The sequence came from a man aged 55 to 69 with colorectal cancer. The chain is built from TRBV2 and TRBJ1-2; a possible D gene is TRBD1 (6 bases). Sequencing input: PBMCs. Here the CDR3 reads CASSERAGDYGYTF. The CDR3, as DNA: TGTGCCAGCAGTGAAAGGGCAGGGGACTATGGCTACACCTTC. Complete variable domain (other parts from reference TRBV2 and TRBJ1-2): EPEVTQTPSHQVTQMGQEVILRCVPISNHLYFYWYRQILGQKVEFLVSFYNNEISEKSEIFDDQFSVERPDGSNFTLKIRSTKLEDSAMYFCASSERAGDYGYTFGSGTRLTVV.